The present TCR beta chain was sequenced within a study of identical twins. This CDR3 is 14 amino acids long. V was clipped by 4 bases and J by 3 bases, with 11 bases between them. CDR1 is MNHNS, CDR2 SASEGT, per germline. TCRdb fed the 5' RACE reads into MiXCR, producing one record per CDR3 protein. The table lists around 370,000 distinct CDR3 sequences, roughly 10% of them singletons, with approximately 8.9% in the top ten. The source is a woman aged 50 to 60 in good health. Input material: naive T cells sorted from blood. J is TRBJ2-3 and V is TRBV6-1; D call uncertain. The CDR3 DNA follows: TGTGCCAGCAGTGTGACCCGGAATACAGATACGCAGTATTTT. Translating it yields CASSVTRNTDTQYF.